This T cell receptor beta chain is from a study of Graves' ophthalmopathy and Graves' hyperthyroidism. Whole-study context: Blood was drawn at initial diagnosis, before any treatment.

This clonotype was observed many times. Trimming left V 6 bases short and J 1 base short, with 12 bases between. The CDR3 covers 13 residues. The germline gives CDR1 DFQATT, CDR2 SNEGSKA (reference sequence). Amplified TCR beta CDR3 regions were obtained using RNA transcripts as template. Scientists carried out first-round RT-PCR using HTBI primers and then a second-round multiplex PCR. MiXCR, run by TCRdb on the multiplex PCR reads, gives a single entry per CDR3 protein. The profile shows hundreds of thousands of distinct CDR3 sequences, about a fifth of them singletons. Recruitment covered hyperthyroidism patients aged 18 to 65 whose new diagnosis was of under 2 months' duration. Patients with other autoimmune diseases, uncontrolled infections, pregnancy or lactation were excluded.

The TCR sequence derives from a woman aged 18 to 35 with stable Graves' hyperthyroidism. Some clones in this sample may be carry-over from other donors' samples. V gene TRBV20-1 combines with J gene TRBJ2-5; the D is unclear. The source material was peripheral blood. This chain's CDR3 is CSATRGAQETQYF. In DNA form, the CDR3 reads TGCAGTGCCACCCGTGGAGCCCAAGAGACCCAGTACTTC.